These T cell receptor beta chains were read from a single sample in a study of long-term antiretroviral therapy in people with HIV. The method was immunoSEQ multiplex PCR; TCRdb's version includes in-frame clones alone and lacks a portion of them. The sample lists tens of thousands of clones, around nine tenths occurring once. The sequencing here drew on unsorted PBMCs, taken 0.6 years after starting antiretroviral therapy. Every receptor here comes from a man aged 55 to 69 with HIV. Both conserved end residues are part of each CDR3. D genes are given only for firm matches. For some rows the clone size is stated as once, few or many, or as a class when expanded; others skip it.

cdr3_length	clone_size	d_call	v_call	j_call	cdr3_nt	cdr3_aa
12	few	.	TRBV15	TRBJ2-7	TGTGCCACCCGACAGGACTCCTACGAGCAGTACTTC	CATRQDSYEQYF
15	once	.	TRBV7-9	TRBJ1-1	TGTGCCAGCAGCCTAGGACCTGGGGTATCCACTGAAGCTTTCTTT	CASSLGPGVSTEAFF
10	.	.	TRBV30	TRBJ2-7	TGTGCCGGGGGGGGGCGCGAGCAGTACTTC	CAGGGREQYF
15	.	.	TRBV18	TRBJ1-6	TGTGCCAGCTCACCGGCGTCAGACCCGAATTCACCCCTCCACTTT	CASSPASDPNSPLHF
18	.	.	TRBV5-4	TRBJ1-6	TGTGCCAGCAGCTCCCCGGGACAAACGAGCTCCTATAATTCACCCCTCCACTTT	CASSSPGQTSSYNSPLHF
13	.	.	TRBV15	TRBJ1-5	TGTGCCACCAGCAGAGATCGAGGATTTGCCCAGCATTTT	CATSRDRGFAQHF
14	.	TRBD2	TRBV7-9	TRBJ2-7	TGTGCCAGCAGCTCTGGGACTAGCGGGATCGAGCAGTACTTC	CASSSGTSGIEQYF
12	.	.	TRBV6-6	TRBJ1-2	TGTGCCATCAGTGAGTCCGGGGAGGGCTACACCTTC	CAISESGEGYTF
18	.	TRBD1	TRBV5-4	TRBJ2-6	TGTGCCAGCAGCTTGGGGGGACAGGGGGCTTTAGGGGCCAACGTCCTGACTTTC	CASSLGGQGALGANVLTF
12	few	.	TRBV4-1	TRBJ2-1	TGCGCCAGCCGAGGACGAGTTGATGAGCAGTTCTTC	CASRGRVDEQFF
13	.	TRBD2	TRBV6-1	TRBJ2-1	TGTGCCAGCAGGCCACTAGCGGGCTATGAGCAGTTCTTC	CASRPLAGYEQFF
13	.	TRBD2	TRBV5-4	TRBJ2-7	TGTGCCAGCACCCCCGGACTAGCGGTCGAGCAGTACTTC	CASTPGLAVEQYF
15	.	TRBD1	TRBV28	TRBJ1-6	TGTGCCAGCACCACCGGACAGGGATTGTTTTCACCCCTCCACTTT	CASTTGQGLFSPLHF
15	.	.	TRBV10-3	TRBJ1-2	TGTGCCATCAGTGAGAGGGCAGTCTTTAGCTATGGCTACACCTTC	CAISERAVFSYGYTF
16	.	TRBD2	TRBV5-1	TRBJ2-2	TGCGCCAGCAGCTCCCCGGGGGGAGGAGACACCGGGGAGCTGTTTTTT	CASSSPGGGDTGELFF
15	.	.	TRBV2	TRBJ2-5	TGTGCCAGCAGTGAACGCGGGGACGAGCTCGAGACCCAGTACTTC	CASSERGDELETQYF
15	.	TRBD2	TRBV6-5	TRBJ2-7	TGTGCCAGCAGTCCCCGAGCGGGGAGCTCCTACGAGCAGTACTTC	CASSPRAGSSYEQYF
16	.	TRBD2	TRBV9	TRBJ2-5	TGTGCCAGCAGTGTAACTAGCGGGCCCTACCAAGAGACCCAGTACTTC	CASSVTSGPYQETQYF
15	.	.	TRBV6-5	TRBJ1-5	TGTGCCAGCAGTTACTCGAGTCGACTAGATCAGCCCCAGCATTTT	CASSYSSRLDQPQHF
15	.	.	TRBV5-8	TRBJ1-5	TGTGCCAGCAGCTTTACGGCCAGGGGTGGTCAGCCCCAGCATTTT	CASSFTARGGQPQHF
12	.	.	TRBV9	TRBJ1-1	TGTGCCAGCTCCGGGGGATTGGGTGAAGCTTTCTTT	CASSGGLGEAFF
13	few	.	TRBV28	TRBJ1-6	TGTGCCAGCAGTTATCCTTCGTATTCACCCCTCCACTTT	CASSYPSYSPLHF
13	.	.	TRBV7-8	TRBJ2-5	TGTGCCAGCAGCTTTACAGGGCGGGAGACCCAGTACTTC	CASSFTGRETQYF
15	.	TRBD1	TRBV19	TRBJ2-1	TGTGCCAGTAGTAGAACAGGGGGCTCCTACAATGAGCAGTTCTTC	CASSRTGGSYNEQFF
14	.	.	TRBV19	TRBJ1-5	TGTGCCAGTAGTCTACCCCCAGGTGATCAGCCCCAGCATTTT	CASSLPPGDQPQHF
12	once	TRBD1	TRBV30	TRBJ2-5	TGTGCCTGGAACAGGGGGCTGGAGACCCAGTACTTC	CAWNRGLETQYF
16	.	.	TRBV27	TRBJ2-7	TGTGCCAGCAGAGCTGAAGCGCTAACCCCTTCCTACGAGCAGTACTTC	CASRAEALTPSYEQYF
14	.	.	TRBV30	TRBJ1-1	TGTGCCTGGAGTGTACTGGGAGGAAACACTGAAGCTTTCTTT	CAWSVLGGNTEAFF
17	.	.	TRBV10-2	TRBJ1-6	TGCGCCAGCAGTGAGACGGTCGGTAGCTCCTATAATTCACCCCTCCACTTT	CASSETVGSSYNSPLHF
13	once	TRBD1	TRBV7-2	TRBJ2-4	TGTGCCAGCAGCTCGTCGCAGGGGGCCGTTCAGTACTTC	CASSSSQGAVQYF
15	.	TRBD2	TRBV5-4	TRBJ2-3	TGTGCCAGCAGCTTGGGGGCGGGAGTGGCAGATACGCAGTATTTT	CASSLGAGVADTQYF
15	few	TRBD1	TRBV7-9	TRBJ2-7	TGTGCCAGCAGCTTATTCGGGACAGGATCCTACGAGCAGTACTTC	CASSLFGTGSYEQYF
12	.	.	TRBV5-1	TRBJ2-1	TGCGCCAGCAGCTTGGTCGGGCGGGAGCAGTTCTTC	CASSLVGREQFF
17	.	.	TRBV7-9	TRBJ2-1	TGTGCCAGCAGCTTAGATAGGGCGGGTCCCTCCTACAATGAGCAGTTCTTC	CASSLDRAGPSYNEQFF
12	.	.	TRBV11-1	TRBJ1-2	TGTGCCAGCAGCTGGGACACTCATGGCTACACCTTC	CASSWDTHGYTF
12	.	.	TRBV9	TRBJ1-3	TGTGCCAGCAGCGTAAATGGAAACACCATATATTTT	CASSVNGNTIYF
16	.	TRBD2	TRBV2	TRBJ2-5	TGTGCCAGCAGTACAGCTAGCGGGGGGGCAGGGGAGACCCAGTACTTC	CASSTASGGAGETQYF
13	few	TRBD1	TRBV10-3	TRBJ1-5	TGTGCCATCGGGACAGATAGAGATCAGCCCCAGCATTTT	CAIGTDRDQPQHF
13	.	.	TRBV27	TRBJ2-3	TGTGCCAGCTCTACCCGGGTAGTAGGTACGCAGTATTTT	CASSTRVVGTQYF
15	.	.	TRBV4-3	TRBJ2-5	TGCGCCAGCAGCCAAGATCTGAGGGGACTAGAGACCCAGTACTTC	CASSQDLRGLETQYF
13	.	TRBD2	TRBV10-3	TRBJ2-1	TGTGCCTCCGGGACTAGCGGGAAAGATGAGCAGTTCTTC	CASGTSGKDEQFF
15	.	.	TRBV15	TRBJ2-1	TGTGCCACCAGCAGAGAGGTCTCTAGTATCAGTGAGCAGTTCTTC	CATSREVSSISEQFF
18	.	.	TRBV19	TRBJ2-3	TGTGCCAGTAGTATAGATCAGTCACTCCGGCTCTACACAGATACGCAGTATTTT	CASSIDQSLRLYTDTQYF
14	.	.	TRBV18	TRBJ1-2	TGTGCCAGCTCACCGCGGGGGGTATCCTATGGCTACACCTTC	CASSPRGVSYGYTF
15	.	TRBD2	TRBV27	TRBJ2-1	TGTGCCAGCAGTTTGCGCGGGACTAGCGGCAATGAGCAGTTCTTC	CASSLRGTSGNEQFF
15	.	.	TRBV6-5	TRBJ2-1	TGTGCCAGCAGGGAGCTGAGCAGCTCCTACAATGAGCAGTTCTTC	CASRELSSSYNEQFF
14	.	TRBD1	TRBV5-5	TRBJ2-7	TGTGCCAGCAGCTTGGCGGGACAGGGAGGCGAGCAGTACTTC	CASSLAGQGGEQYF
15	.	.	TRBV2	TRBJ1-5	TGTGCCAGCAGTGCGACAGACGGAAGCAATCAGCCCCAGCATTTT	CASSATDGSNQPQHF
14	once	TRBD1	TRBV4-3	TRBJ1-1	TGCGCCAGCAGCCTGACAGGGGCGAACACTGAAGCTTTCTTT	CASSLTGANTEAFF
16	once	.	TRBV6-1	TRBJ1-6	TGTGCCAGCAGTGAAGCCGTCGGACGGGATAATTCACCCCTCCACTTT	CASSEAVGRDNSPLHF
12	.	.	TRBV7-9	TRBJ2-1	TGTGCCAGCAGCCCCGGGTCGAGTGAGCAGTTCTTC	CASSPGSSEQFF
16	.	TRBD2	TRBV5-1	TRBJ2-7	TGCGCCAGCAGACACGGACTAGCGGGGGCAGAGTACGAGCAGTACTTC	CASRHGLAGAEYEQYF
15	.	.	TRBV15	TRBJ2-7	TGTGCCACCAGCAATATGATCGGGGGAAGCAGCGAGCAGTACTTC	CATSNMIGGSSEQYF
15	.	.	TRBV11-2	TRBJ2-7	TGTGCCAGCAGCTTAGAAATAGGGTACTCCTACGAGCAGTACTTC	CASSLEIGYSYEQYF
14	.	.	TRBV4-3	TRBJ2-1	TGCGCCAGCAGCCAAGATCTACACTACAATGAGCAGTTCTTC	CASSQDLHYNEQFF